This is a list of T cell receptor beta chains from one sample in a study of T cell responses to AZD1222 COVID-19 vaccine. Some clones are missing from TCRdb's copy, which holds only in-frame ones; the method was immunoSEQ multiplex PCR. In the table there are fewer than 200,000 clones, approximately 90% of which are singletons. Sequencing used peripheral blood, obtained 28 days after the second dose of the MenACWY control vaccine. These receptor sequences come from an adult who received the MenACWY meningococcal vaccine as a control. The CDR3 runs from the conserved cysteine through the conserved F or W. A D gene is named only where the DNA matches it firmly. The size field is filled for only some rows; it gives once, few, many or a size class.

j_gene | abundance | d_gene | v_gene | CDR3nt | CDR3aa
TRBJ2-3 | - | TRBD2 | TRBV6-5 | TGTGCCAGCACCAAACTAGCGTCGGGAACAGATACGCAGTATTTT | CASTKLASGTDTQYF
TRBJ1-3 | - | TRBD1 | TRBV5-1 | TGCGCCAGCAGCCCAGGACAGGCAAAAGGAAACACCATATATTTT | CASSPGQAKGNTIYF
TRBJ1-2 | - | - | TRBV29-1 | TGCAGCGTTGAGTCGTACAGGGAGGAGAACTATGGCTACACCTTC | CSVESYREENYGYTF
TRBJ1-1 | - | TRBD1 | TRBV5-1 | TGCGCCAGCAGCTTGGCCGGGACAGACAACACTGAAGCTTTCTTT | CASSLAGTDNTEAFF
TRBJ2-7 | - | - | TRBV5-6 | TGTGCCAGCAGCTTGTTTAGCTACGAGCAGTACTTC | CASSLFSYEQYF
TRBJ2-7 | - | - | TRBV12-3/TRBV12-4 | TGTGCCAGCAGTTTTTCCCAGGGTAACGAGCAGTACTTC | CASSFSQGNEQYF
TRBJ2-5 | - | - | TRBV29-1 | TGCAGCGTTGCGGTAGGGGAGACCCAGTACTTC | CSVAVGETQYF
TRBJ2-7 | few | TRBD1 | TRBV28 | TGTGCCAGCAGTCTGGGACAGAGCTACGAGCAGTACTTC | CASSLGQSYEQYF
TRBJ2-2 | - | - | TRBV27 | TGTGCCAGCAGTTGGGCAGGATCGAACACCGGGGAGCTGTTTTTT | CASSWAGSNTGELFF
TRBJ1-5 | - | - | TRBV9 | TGTGCCAGCAGCGTAGAAGGTACGGGTCAGCCCCAGCATTTT | CASSVEGTGQPQHF
TRBJ1-2 | - | - | TRBV5-1 | TGCGCCAGCAGCTTGGACAGCGACCGGGGGGGTTTGGGCTACACCTTC | CASSLDSDRGGLGYTF
TRBJ2-3 | - | - | TRBV19 | TGTGCCAGTAGTAACACAGATACGCAGTATTTT | CASSNTDTQYF
TRBJ1-2 | few | - | TRBV27 | TGTGCCAGCAGTTCCGTCACAGGGAATGACTATGGCTACACCTTC | CASSSVTGNDYGYTF
TRBJ1-4 | - | - | TRBV28 | TGTGCCAGCAGCAGTTTCCGGGATACAACTAATGAAAAACTGTTTTTT | CASSSFRDTTNEKLFF
TRBJ2-1 | - | TRBD2 | TRBV27 | TGTGCCAGCAGTTGGCTAGCGGGGAATGGGCAGTTCTTC | CASSWLAGNGQFF
TRBJ2-5 | once | - | TRBV6-2/TRBV6-3 | TGTGCCAGCAGTTACGGGGAAGAGACCCAGTACTTC | CASSYGEETQYF
TRBJ1-1 | - | - | TRBV30 | TGTGCCTGGAACTCAGGGGCGAACACTGAAGCTTTCTTT | CAWNSGANTEAFF
TRBJ1-5 | - | TRBD1 | TRBV27 | TGTGCCAGCCATAGTGGGACAGGGTGGAGCAATCAGCCCCAGCATTTT | CASHSGTGWSNQPQHF
TRBJ1-5 | - | - | TRBV9 | TGTGCCAGCAGCGAAGGTCTAATAGGGGTGCAGCCCCAGCATTTT | CASSEGLIGVQPQHF
TRBJ1-5 | - | - | TRBV24-1 | TGTGCCACCAGTGAAACGGGGGGAAATCAGCCCCAGCATTTT | CATSETGGNQPQHF
TRBJ2-2 | - | TRBD1 | TRBV6-1 | TGTGCCAGCAGTGATCAGGGGGCCGGGGAGCTGTTTTTT | CASSDQGAGELFF
TRBJ2-7 | once | TRBD2 | TRBV28 | TGTGCCAGCAGTTTATCTAGCGGTAACGAGCAGTACTTC | CASSLSSGNEQYF
TRBJ2-2 | - | - | TRBV27 | TGTGCCAGTGTGGCGAACACCGGGGAGCTGTTTTTT | CASVANTGELFF
TRBJ1-2 | - | - | TRBV5-6 | TGTGCCAGCACCCGCCCGGATTCCGGTATGCTAACCTACACCTTC | CASTRPDSGMLTYTF
TRBJ2-1 | - | TRBD2 | TRBV7-6 | TGTGCCAGCAGCCCCTGGGGCGGGGGGGGCAATGAGCAGTTCTTC | CASSPWGGGGNEQFF
TRBJ2-5 | - | - | TRBV9 | TGTGCCAGCAGCGTCTTTAACCAAGAGACCCAGTACTTC | CASSVFNQETQYF
TRBJ2-7 | - | TRBD2 | TRBV28 | TGTGCCAGCAGCTACCGGCGAAGCTCTAGCGGGAGGGCGTCAAGCTCCTACGAGCAGTACTTC | CASSYRRSSSGRASSSYEQYF
TRBJ1-1 | few | TRBD1 | TRBV5-8 | TGTGCCAGCAGCGTGGACAGGGGCACTGAAGCTTTCTTT | CASSVDRGTEAFF
TRBJ2-2 | once | TRBD1 | TRBV10-3 | TGTGCCATCAGCCCGACAGGGACCACCGGGGAGCTGTTTTTT | CAISPTGTTGELFF
TRBJ2-1 | few | TRBD2 | TRBV30 | TGTGCCTGGAGTAGGGGACTAGTCGAGAATGAGCAGTTCTTC | CAWSRGLVENEQFF
TRBJ1-1 | - | - | TRBV28 | TGTGCCAGCAGTCTGGGGACTGAAGCTTTCTTT | CASSLGTEAFF
TRBJ2-3 | once | TRBD2 | TRBV27 | TGTGCCAGCAGTTTATCGTCTAGCGGGAGCACAGATACGCAGTATTTT | CASSLSSSGSTDTQYF
TRBJ2-7 | - | TRBD2 | TRBV11-2 | TGTGCCAGCAGCCTGGGCGGGGGTAGGGAGCAGTACTTC | CASSLGGGREQYF
TRBJ1-1 | - | TRBD1 | TRBV6-5 | TGTGCCAGCAGTTCCCCTGACAGGGGGGACACTGAAGCTTTCTTT | CASSSPDRGDTEAFF
TRBJ2-7 | once | TRBD1 | TRBV6-5 | TGTGCCAGCAGTTACTCGAGTGGGACAGGGCTCTACGAGCAGTACTTC | CASSYSSGTGLYEQYF
TRBJ1-6 | - | - | TRBV10-3 | TGTGCCATCAGTGAGTCGAACAAAGTCGGTTGGTACGGTTCACCCCTCCACTTT | CAISESNKVGWYGSPLHF
TRBJ2-7 | - | TRBD1 | TRBV7-2 | TGTGCCAGCAGCCGTTCACGCAGGGGACAGAGCAGCTCCTACGAGCAGTACTTC | CASSRSRRGQSSSYEQYF
TRBJ1-2 | - | - | TRBV18 | TGTGCCAGTTCCCCTTTGGAGGGGTATGGCTACACCTTC | CASSPLEGYGYTF
TRBJ2-6 | - | - | TRBV4-1 | TGCGCCAGCAGCCAAGTGGCGGAAACCGTGTTCTCTGGGGCCAACGTCCTGACTTTC | CASSQVAETVFSGANVLTF